A selection of T cell receptor beta chains follows, all from one sample in a study of blood T cell repertoires in COVID-19. The data were produced by immunoSEQ multiplex PCR, yet TCRdb's version contains in-frame clones alone and is incomplete. The sample records around 42,000 clones, 79% being singletons. What was sequenced was peripheral blood. All receptors come from a woman older than 75 with acute or convalescent COVID-19. Both conserved end residues are part of each CDR3. D genes are given only for firm matches. Size tells how often a clone was seen (once, few, many) or the class of an expanded clone, and some rows leave it out.

abundance: -; j_gene: TRBJ2-7; d_gene: TRBD1; v_gene: TRBV14; CDR3aa: CASGRDRGYEQYF; CDR3nt: TGTGCCAGCGGCCGGGACAGGGGGTACGAGCAGTACTTC
abundance: -; j_gene: TRBJ1-2; d_gene: TRBD1; v_gene: TRBV14; CDR3aa: CASSQAYRGWDGYTF; CDR3nt: TGTGCCAGCAGCCAAGCCTACAGGGGGTGGGATGGCTACACCTTC
abundance: -; j_gene: TRBJ1-2; d_gene: TRBD1; v_gene: TRBV19; CDR3aa: CASSAGTANYGYTF; CDR3nt: TGTGCCAGTAGCGCCGGGACAGCCAACTATGGCTACACCTTC
abundance: few; j_gene: TRBJ2-1; d_gene: -; v_gene: TRBV7-2; CDR3aa: CASSPTGTFNEQFF; CDR3nt: TGTGCCAGCAGTCCGACCGGGACTTTCAATGAGCAGTTCTTC
abundance: -; j_gene: TRBJ2-7; d_gene: TRBD1; v_gene: TRBV19; CDR3aa: CASTEGQAYEQYF; CDR3nt: TGTGCCAGTACGGAAGGACAGGCCTACGAGCAGTACTTC
abundance: -; j_gene: TRBJ1-5; d_gene: TRBD1; v_gene: TRBV19; CDR3aa: CASRPTVINRGLQPQHF; CDR3nt: TGTGCCAGTAGACCTACCGTGATAAACAGGGGGCTTCAGCCCCAGCATTTT
abundance: -; j_gene: TRBJ2-7; d_gene: TRBD1; v_gene: TRBV29-1; CDR3aa: CSVSGTGLYEQYF; CDR3nt: TGCAGCGTTTCTGGGACAGGGCTCTACGAGCAGTACTTC
abundance: -; j_gene: TRBJ1-1; d_gene: -; v_gene: TRBV18; CDR3aa: CASSPAPSRAEAFF; CDR3nt: TGTGCCAGCTCACCCGCGCCCTCCCGGGCTGAAGCTTTCTTT
abundance: -; j_gene: TRBJ1-5; d_gene: -; v_gene: TRBV28; CDR3aa: CASSSMFLQGLSNQPQHF; CDR3nt: TGTGCCAGCAGTTCAATGTTTTTACAGGGCCTGAGCAATCAGCCCCAGCATTTT
abundance: once; j_gene: TRBJ2-3; d_gene: -; v_gene: TRBV14; CDR3aa: CASSLRTVTDTQYF; CDR3nt: TGTGCCAGCAGCCTGCGGACTGTCACAGATACGCAGTATTTT
abundance: -; j_gene: TRBJ2-1; d_gene: TRBD2; v_gene: TRBV7-2; CDR3aa: CASSSKRLAGHNEQFF; CDR3nt: TGTGCCAGCAGCTCCAAACGGCTAGCGGGTCACAATGAGCAGTTCTTC
abundance: many; j_gene: TRBJ2-1; d_gene: -; v_gene: TRBV18; CDR3aa: CASSPPGSRNEQFF; CDR3nt: TGTGCCAGCTCACCACCCGGGAGTCGAAATGAGCAGTTCTTC
abundance: -; j_gene: TRBJ1-1; d_gene: -; v_gene: TRBV5-3; CDR3aa: CARSLNRENTEAFF; CDR3nt: TGTGCCAGAAGCTTGAACAGGGAGAACACTGAAGCTTTCTTT
abundance: -; j_gene: TRBJ2-2; d_gene: TRBD2; v_gene: TRBV7-8; CDR3aa: CASSLALAVGGELFF; CDR3nt: TGTGCCAGCAGCTTAGCGCTAGCGGTAGGCGGGGAGCTGTTTTTT